The 26 T cell receptor beta chains below all came from one sample that was sequenced in a study of cytomegalovirus exposure and HLA in healthy donors. PCR amplification relied on 60 Vbeta primers (plus 13 Jbeta primers). TCRdb's copy holds only in-frame clones and misses some; the assay was immunoSEQ multiplex PCR. Of 150,000 to 200,000 clones listed, around nine tenths were seen once; the top ten hold 1.5% to 2%. Sequencing was done on a sample of PBMCs. These receptors originate from a woman aged 18-29 years in good health and CMV-seronegative.

The CDR3 reads CASSWGTGNTEAFF. The CDR3 nucleotides are TGTGCCAGCAGCTGGGGGACAGGGAACACTGAAGCTTTCTTT. V usage is TRBV5-6 and J usage is TRBJ1-1; 8 bases fit TRBD1. Looked up from germline, CDR1 is SGHDT and CDR2 is YYEEEE. V shed 3 bases, J shed 1 base, and the junction held 2 bases outside the gene matches. The CDR3 totals 14 residues.

A word on this clone: Other nucleotide sequences in the sample specify the same CDR3. The chain couples TRBV4-2 to TRBJ2-7; 8 nucleotides align to TRBD2. Trimming cost V 0 bases and J 4 bases; bases outside gene matches: 8. CDR3 length: 16 amino acids. Looked up from germline, CDR1 is LGHNA and CDR2 is YNFKEQ. DNA for the CDR3: TGTGCCAGCAGCCAAGATGGAGGGACTAGTGATTACGAGCAGTACTTC. Translation: CASSQDGGTSDYEQYF.

The V call is TRBV28, the J call TRBJ1-6, with D unresolved. Trimming left V 7 bases short and J 6 bases short, with 13 bases between. Germline-derived CDR1 and CDR2 are MDHEN and SYDVKM. The CDR3 has 14 residues. CDR3 DNA sequence: TGTGCCAGCACCTCACTAAGGAGTAATTCACCCCTCCACTTT. This encodes CASTSLRSNSPLHF.

The rearrangement links TRBV7-2 to TRBJ1-1; the D gene is possibly TRBD1 (5 bases). The CDR3 consists of 14 residues. V lost 1 base and J lost 10, with 16 bases in between. Germline-derived CDR1 and CDR2 are SGHTA and FQGNSA. The CDR3 sequence is CASSLVGRPWGAFF. Written as DNA, the CDR3 is TGTGCCAGCAGCTTAGTGGGGCGGCCTTGGGGAGCTTTCTTT.

The chain combines TRBV25-1 with TRBJ2-1, with TRBD2 identical over 9 bases. The V and J ends lost 0 bases and 10 bases, in that order; junction bases with no gene match: 10. CDR1 and CDR2 (germline): MGHDK, SYGVNS. This CDR3 is 16 amino acids long. In DNA, the CDR3 is TGTGCCAGCAGTGAATATAATAGCGGGAGTTTGGGAGAGCAGTTCTTC. As protein: CASSEYNSGSLGEQFF.

This clone was found a few times. The rearrangement links TRBV4-3 to TRBJ2-2; a weak D match, TRBD2 (5 bases). Germline V gives CDR1 LGHNA, CDR2 YSLEER. This CDR3 is built from 16 residues. The V end was cut by 0 bases, the J end by 2 bases, with 10 bases between. For the CDR3, the DNA is TGCGCCAGCAGCCAAGAGGAGCGGCCTAACACCGGGGAGCTGTTTTTT. Translating it yields CASSQEERPNTGELFF.

V and J are TRBV5-1 and TRBJ1-2; 8 bases align to TRBD1. J was trimmed by 3 bases and V by 3 bases; bases with no gene match: 7. The germline gives CDR1 SGHRS, CDR2 YFSETQ. The CDR3 spans 15 residues. The CDR3: CASSSEQGDHYGYTF. The CDR3 DNA sequence: TGCGCCAGCAGCTCGGAACAGGGGGATCACTATGGCTACACCTTC.

The genes are TRBV18 and TRBJ1-1; D unresolved. V lost 0 bases to trimming and J lost 2 bases, with 4 bases between them. CDR1 and CDR2 (germline): KGHSH, LQKENI. The CDR3 has 13 residues. The chain's CDR3 is CASSPPSNTEAFF. The CDR3 DNA follows: TGTGCCAGCTCACCACCTAGCAACACTGAAGCTTTCTTT.

This sequence joins TRBV9 and TRBJ2-5, with TRBD2 identical over 8 bases. The CDR3 is made up of 19 amino acids. J gave up 0 bases and V 0 bases, and 13 bases lay outside the gene matches. Germline values: CDR1 SGDLS, CDR2 YYNGEE. This chain's CDR3 is CASSVDSGGGLPNQETQYF. The DNA of the CDR3 is TGTGCCAGCAGCGTAGATAGCGGCGGGGGGCTCCCCAACCAAGAGACCCAGTACTTC.

This clone was detected only a few times. This sequence joins TRBV6-5 and TRBJ1-1, with 8 bases that match TRBD1. The germline gives CDR1 MNHEY, CDR2 SVGAGI. Trimming at V came to 8 bases and at J to 6 bases, leaving 11 bases not matched to a gene. The CDR3 spans 14 residues. The CDR3 nucleotides read TGTGCCAGCGGACCCCAGGGGGCGCTTGCTGAAGCTTTCTTT. This gives the protein CASGPQGALAEAFF.

The chain combines TRBV9 with TRBJ2-5, with a weak D call TRBD1 (6 bases). This CDR3 is built from 12 residues. Trimming shortened V by 6 bases and J by 2 bases, and 8 bases separated the two germline ends. Germline CDR1 SGDLS, CDR2 YYNGEE. The CDR3 sequence: CASKRGQETQYF. CDR3 sequence (DNA): TGTGCCAGCAAAAGGGGGCAAGAGACCCAGTACTTC. Full variable domain (missing parts from reference TRBV9 and TRBJ2-5): DSGVTQTPKHLITATGQRVTLRCSPRSGDLSVYWYQQSLDQGLQFLIQYYNGEERAKGNILERFSAQQFPDLHSELNLSSLELGDSALYFCASKRGQETQYFGPGTRLLVL.

The genes are TRBV29-1 and TRBJ1-4; D possibly corresponds to TRBD1 (6 bases). The germline V and J ends were trimmed by 3 bases and 8 bases, with 13 bases remaining between them. CDR1 and CDR2 from the germline V gene are SQVTM and ANQGSEA. This CDR3 comprises 13 residues. CDR3 nucleotide sequence: TGCAGCGTTGAGTTCGGGGGGCGCGAAAAACTGTTTTTT. Translating it yields CSVEFGGREKLFF.

V usage is TRBV9 and J usage is TRBJ2-5; a weak D match, TRBD1 (7 bases). Germline-derived CDR1 and CDR2 are SGDLS and YYNGEE. CDR3 length: 15 residues. Trimming shortened V by 4 bases and J by 5 bases, and 18 bases separated the two germline ends. The CDR3 loop is CASSPNGGTAETQYF. CDR3 DNA: TGTGCCAGCAGCCCTAATGGCGGGACAGCGGAGACCCAGTACTTC.

The chain joins TRBV28 to TRBJ2-1, with 12 bases lining up with TRBD2. Per the germline V gene, CDR1 is MDHEN and CDR2 is SYDVKM. The CDR3 is 15 amino acids. Losses at the gene ends were 8 bases for V and 6 bases for J; bases not matched to a gene: 8. Written as DNA, the CDR3 is TGTGCCAGCCCTCCGGGACTAGCGGGCATCAATGAGCAGTTCTTC. This gives the protein CASPPGLAGINEQFF.

There are a few counts of this clone. The chain couples TRBV9 to TRBJ2-7, with 10 bases lining up with TRBD1. Trimming cost V 5 bases and J 2 bases; bases outside gene matches: 7. CDR1 and CDR2 from the germline V gene are SGDLS and YYNGEE. The CDR3 has 15 residues. The chain's CDR3 is CASSMGQGFAYEQYF. For the CDR3, the DNA is TGTGCCAGCAGTATGGGACAGGGGTTCGCCTACGAGCAGTACTTC.

The chain has TRBV6-1 and TRBJ1-4; maybe TRBD1 (6 bases). This CDR3 comprises 16 residues. Trimming stripped 1 base from V and 7 bases from J, with 16 bases between. Germline CDR1 MNHNS, CDR2 SASEGT. The CDR3 protein is CASSEDRVGRGEKLFF. The CDR3 nucleotides read TGTGCCAGCAGTGAAGACAGGGTTGGGAGAGGTGAAAAACTGTTTTTT.

The chain uses TRBV9 and TRBJ2-7; weak D call: TRBD2 (5 bases). The V gene lost 4 bases and the J gene lost 6 bases, with 14 bases spanning the gap. The CDR3 is 13 residues long. From germline, CDR1 is SGDLS and CDR2 YYNGEE. The CDR3 reads CASSLLRGGEQYF. The CDR3, as DNA: TGTGCCAGCAGCTTGCTGAGAGGAGGCGAGCAGTACTTC.

The chain recombines TRBV19 with TRBJ1-6; D may be TRBD1 (5 bases). The length of the CDR3 is 14 residues. The germline CDR1 and CDR2 sequences are LNHDA and SQIVND (reference sequence). V was clipped by 6 bases and J by 7 bases, with 13 bases between them. CDR3: CASSRTGPNSPLHF. CDR3 bases: TGTGCCAGTAGCCGTACAGGACCAAATTCACCCCTCCACTTT.

This clone has only one observation. V gene TRBV30 combines with J gene TRBJ1-4; no definite D call. The CDR3 sequence is 13 residues long. The V gene's germline CDR1 is GTSNPN and CDR2 SVGIG (reference sequence). V lost 2 bases to trimming and J lost 4 bases, with 8 bases between them. The chain's CDR3 is CAWSPPYNEKLFF. The CDR3 bases are TGTGCCTGGAGTCCCCCTTATAATGAAAAACTGTTTTTT.

The chain links TRBV19 to TRBJ2-1, with D maybe TRBD1 (6 bases). Germline CDR1 is LNHDA and CDR2 is SQIVND (reference sequence). Trimming left V 3 bases short and J 8 bases short, with 20 bases between. This CDR3 contains 16 residues. The chain's CDR3 is CASSMGFRDISHEQFF. The CDR3 nucleotides are TGTGCCAGTAGTATGGGATTCCGGGACATTTCCCATGAGCAGTTCTTC. The variable domain in full, with the rest retrieved from reference TRBV19 and TRBJ2-1, is DGGITQSPKYLFRKEGQNVTLSCEQNLNHDAMYWYRQDPGQGLRLIYYSQIVNDFQKGDIAEGYSVSREKKESFPLTVTSAQKNPTAFYLCASSMGFRDISHEQFFGPGTRLTVL.

The chain is built from TRBV6-1 and TRBJ1-2; 11 nucleotides agree with TRBD1. V lost 7 bases, J lost 2 bases, and 6 bases stayed unmatched. Germline assignment: CDR1 MNHNS and CDR2 SASEGT. The length of the CDR3 is 15 residues. The CDR3 bases are TGTGCCAGCACCCCCCGGGACAGGGGGAACTATGGCTACACCTTC. Translated: CASTPRDRGNYGYTF.

The gene calls are TRBV2 and TRBJ2-5; maybe TRBD1 (6 bases). The CDR3 contains 16 residues. Germline assignment: CDR1 SNHLY and CDR2 FYNNEI. V lost 8 bases and J 4 bases, leaving 23 bases between the germline ends. CDR3: CASGPVLGAAIETQYF. CDR3 nucleotides: TGTGCCAGCGGCCCTGTCCTGGGGGCCGCCATAGAGACCCAGTACTTC.

The rearrangement uses TRBV5-1 and TRBJ2-5, with D possibly matching TRBD2 (7 bases). V dropped 7 bases and J dropped 5 bases, with 21 bases sitting between them. This CDR3 is 15 amino acids long. Germline V gives CDR1 SGHRS, CDR2 YFSETQ. The DNA of the CDR3 is TGCGCCAGCGGCCATCGTAGGGGGGGCACGGAGACCCAGTACTTC. This sequence encodes CASGHRRGGTETQYF. The complete variable domain, with remaining parts taken from reference TRBV5-1 and TRBJ2-5, reads KAGVTQTPRYLIKTRGQQVTLSCSPISGHRSVSWYQQTPGQGLQFLFEYFSETQRNKGNFPGRFSGRQFSNSRSEMNVSTLELGDSALYLCASGHRRGGTETQYFGPGTRLLVL.

The chain joins TRBV30 to TRBJ1-1, with D maybe TRBD1 (5 bases). The V and J ends lost 5 bases and 0 bases respectively, with 16 bases between them. The germline CDR1 and CDR2 sequences are GTSNPN and SVGIG (reference sequence). This CDR3 has 15 amino acids. The CDR3 is CAWAIGGVLNTEAFF. The DNA for the CDR3 is TGTGCCTGGGCTATCGGAGGGGTCCTGAACACTGAAGCTTTCTTT.

J is TRBJ1-3 and V is TRBV2; 11 nucleotides line up with TRBD1. Germline CDR1 reads SNHLY; CDR2 reads FYNNEI. V dropped 6 bases and J dropped 2; count of bases not matched to a gene: 3. The CDR3 loop spans 15 amino acids. CDR3 nucleotides: TGTGCCAGCAGCCCGGGACAGGGGGCTGGAAACACCATATATTTT. It yields the protein CASSPGQGAGNTIYF.

This clone was detected only once. This chain uses TRBV6-5 with TRBJ1-6; D might be TRBD1 (6 bases). CDR1 is MNHEY and CDR2 is SVGAGI in the germline V gene. The CDR3 covers 15 residues. With 2 bases removed from V and 7 bases from J, the gap between germline ends came to 12 bases. In DNA form, the CDR3 reads TGTGCCAGCAGTTACGGGGGGGCGGGAAATTCACCCCTCCACTTT. Amino acid sequence: CASSYGGAGNSPLHF.